The 28 T cell receptor beta chains in this list originate from one sample, sequenced in a study of T cells in Graves' hyperthyroidism and ophthalmopathy. TCR beta CDR3 regions were amplified from RNA transcripts. The TCR CDR3 first-round RT-PCR relied on the HTBI primer set. TCRdb called the multiplex PCR reads again in MiXCR, with one record for every CDR3 protein. The sample has under 350,000 distinct CDR3 sequences; over 15% are singletons. What was sequenced was blood. These receptors all stem from a woman in her fifties or sixties with Graves' hyperthyroidism.

The chain has TRBV19 and TRBJ2-3, with TRBD2 as a possible D gene (7 bases). Between the trimmed V and J ends, which lost 5 bases and 3 bases, there was a span of 18 bases. CDR1 is LNHDA and CDR2 is SQIVND in the germline V gene (reference sequence). The CDR3 contains 16 residues. CDR3 nucleotide sequence: TGTGCCAGTAGTCCCTGGGGGGGCGTCGAAACAGATACGCAGTATTTT. This translates into CASSPWGGVETDTQYF.

There are many counts of this clonotype. V gene TRBV7-3 combines with J gene TRBJ2-7, with D possibly TRBD2 on 6 matching bases. The germline V gene has CDR1 SGHTA and CDR2 FQGTGA. The CDR3 is made up of 14 amino acids. Trimming removed 4 bases from V and 0 bases from J, with 10 bases in between. The CDR3 DNA sequence: TGTGCCAGCAGCTCGGACGGGAGCTCCTACGAGCAGTACTTC. Translation: CASSSDGSSYEQYF.

This clonotype was detected ten times or more. The CDR3 DNA sequence: TGTGCCAGCAGTGAGGGCGAAGCGGGGAACAATGAGCAGTTCTTC. Translated, it gives CASSEGEAGNNEQFF. The V and J genes are TRBV6-4 and TRBJ2-1; TRBD2 matches at 7 bases. This CDR3 has 15 residues. Trimming cost V 3 bases and J 5 bases; bases outside gene matches: 7. Germline CDR1 reads MRHNA; CDR2 reads SNTAGT.

The CDR3: CASRERFSGNTIYF. CDR3 bases: TGTGCCAGCAGGGAACGGTTCTCTGGAAACACCATATATTTT. This sequence joins TRBV6-1 and TRBJ1-3; D ambiguous. Looked up from germline, CDR1 is MNHNS and CDR2 is SASEGT. CDR3 length: 14 residues. With 6 bases removed from V and 0 bases from J, the gap between germline ends came to 9 bases.

This clonotype was seen a handful of times. This sequence joins TRBV6-1 and TRBJ1-1, with a possible D match to TRBD1 (6 bases). The length of the CDR3 is 14 residues. Germline values: CDR1 MNHNS, CDR2 SASEGT. Trimming took 6 bases from V and 6 from J, leaving 17 bases between them. CDR3 amino acids: CASRPTGFGAEAFF. The CDR3 region has the DNA TGTGCCAGCAGACCCACAGGGTTCGGGGCTGAAGCTTTCTTT.

The chain combines TRBV12-3 or TRBV12-4 with TRBJ2-5; D call uncertain. CDR3 length: 13 amino acids. Trimming removed 6 bases at V and 3 bases at J, with 11 bases between. This CDR3 is CASSPTPKETQYF. The CDR3 region has the DNA TGTGCCAGCAGCCCGACCCCCAAAGAGACCCAGTACTTC.

The chain combines TRBV3-1 with TRBJ2-3, with 10 bases lining up with TRBD2. CDR1 and CDR2 from the germline V gene are LGHDT and YNNKEL (reference sequence). This CDR3 contains 17 residues. Trimming removed 3 bases from V and 5 bases from J; junction bases left unmatched: 11. The CDR3 DNA reads TGTGCCAGCAGCCACCCACTAGCGGGATTGGCTGGAGATACGCAGTATTTT. This sequence encodes CASSHPLAGLAGDTQYF.

In its sample, this clonotype was seen a few times. The gene calls are TRBV7-3 and TRBJ2-1; no clear D. The CDR3 has 13 amino acids. With 4 bases removed from V and 6 bases from J, the gap between germline ends came to 10 bases. CDR1 is SGHTA and CDR2 is FQGTGA in the germline V gene. CDR3 protein: CASSYDYANEQFF. The CDR3 bases are TGTGCCAGCAGCTACGATTATGCCAATGAGCAGTTCTTC.

This clonotype was observed many times. The rearrangement uses TRBV11-3 and TRBJ1-1; tentative D call: TRBD1 (6 bases). Germline V CDR1 and CDR2: SGHNT, YENEEA. The CDR3 runs 15 residues. V was shortened by 5 bases and J by 1 base, with 14 bases between the two germline ends. DNA for the CDR3: TGTGCCAGCAGCCCGGGCAGGGGCGAGAACACTGAAGCTTTCTTT. Protein sequence: CASSPGRGENTEAFF.

This clonotype was observed a few times. The CDR3 is CAWTGLQETQYF. DNA for the CDR3: TGTGCCTGGACCGGGCTACAAGAGACCCAGTACTTC. J is TRBJ2-5 and V is TRBV30; no reliable D call. V lost 4 bases and J 2 bases, leaving 8 bases between the germline ends. Germline V gene sequence: CDR1 GTSNPN, CDR2 SVGIG (reference sequence). CDR3 length equals 12 residues.

This clonotype occurred a few times. CDR3 bases: TGTGCCAGCAGTGAGGGGACTAGCGGGGGGACAAACACCGGGGAGCTGTTTTTT. Translation gives CASSEGTSGGTNTGELFF. The chain recombines TRBV6-1 with TRBJ2-2, with 15 nucleotides matching TRBD2. V gave up 3 bases and J gave up 2 bases; unmatched junction bases: 4. CDR1 MNHNS and CDR2 SASEGT come from the germline V gene. There are 18 residues in the CDR3.

This clonotype was seen at least ten times. The CDR3 here is CASSQDPGLAGGSSYEQYF. Written as DNA, the CDR3 is TGTGCCAGCAGCCAAGATCCCGGACTAGCGGGAGGGAGCTCCTACGAGCAGTACTTC. The J gene is TRBJ2-7, the V gene TRBV3-1, with TRBD2 matching over 15 bases. Germline trimming cut 0 bases from V and 0 bases from J; bases unmatched to any gene: 6. The CDR3 is 19 residues long. The germline gives CDR1 LGHDT, CDR2 YNNKEL (reference sequence).

This clonotype showed up just a few times. The rearrangement links TRBV19 to TRBJ1-1; no reliable D call. V was shortened by 1 base and J by 0 bases, with 9 bases between the two germline ends. Germline lookup yields CDR1 LNHDA and CDR2 SQIVND (reference sequence). The CDR3 contains 15 residues. CDR3 nucleotide sequence: TGTGCCAGTAGTATAGGGGTCGGGATGAACACTGAAGCTTTCTTT. Translating gives CASSIGVGMNTEAFF.

In its sample, this clonotype was seen many times. This rearrangement joins TRBV5-1 to TRBJ1-1; 9 positions match TRBD1. The V gene end was trimmed by 3 bases and the J gene end by 3 bases; junction bases not matched to a gene: 6. CDR1 is SGHRS, CDR2 YFSETQ, per germline. The CDR3 has 15 residues. In nucleotides, the CDR3 is TGCGCCAGCAGCTCGCAGGGACAGGGCCACACTGAAGCTTTCTTT. Its translation is CASSSQGQGHTEAFF.

V is TRBV18 and J is TRBJ2-7; D unclear. Germline lookup yields CDR1 KGHSH and CDR2 LQKENI. The CDR3 covers 15 residues. The V end lost 4 bases, the J end lost 5 bases, and 18 bases lay between the germline ends. CDR3 bases: TGTGCCAGCTCACTCACAGCAACGCAAGGAGACGAGCAGTACGTC. This encodes CASSLTATQGDEQYV.

This chain uses TRBV5-1 with TRBJ1-6; 9 nucleotides match TRBD1. This CDR3 comprises 16 residues. V shed 0 bases, J shed 9 bases, and the junction held 7 bases outside the gene matches. Per the germline V gene, CDR1 is SGHRS and CDR2 is YFSETQ. In DNA, the CDR3 is TGCGCCAGCAGCTTGGGTATGACAGGGGGAGGTTCACCCCTCCACTTT. This encodes CASSLGMTGGGSPLHF.

The chain combines TRBV9 with TRBJ2-5; possibly TRBD1 for D (6 bases). The CDR3 has 14 amino acids. The germline V gene has CDR1 SGDLS and CDR2 YYNGEE. Deletions cut 0 bases from V and 4 bases from J, with 10 bases between. CDR3 sequence (DNA): TGTGCCAGCAGCGTAGGTTTAGGGGGAGAGACCCAGTACTTC. This encodes CASSVGLGGETQYF.

This chain links TRBV18 with TRBJ2-7; tentative D call: TRBD1 (6 bases). This CDR3 spans 15 amino acids. Germline V gives CDR1 KGHSH, CDR2 LQKENI. The V and J ends lost 4 bases and 2 bases respectively, with 15 bases between them. CDR3 sequence (DNA): TGTGCCAGCTCACATAATTACCGGGACACCTACGAGCAGTACTTC. Translated, it gives CASSHNYRDTYEQYF.

The rearrangement uses TRBV20-1 and TRBJ2-1, with D perhaps TRBD1 (5 bases). The CDR3 is made up of 12 amino acids. Looked up from germline, CDR1 is DFQATT and CDR2 is SNEGSKA (reference sequence). Trimming shortened V by 1 base and J by 7 bases, and 8 bases separated the two germline ends. CDR3 in DNA: TGCAGTGCTAGAGTAAGGACAAATGAGCAGTTCTTC. It translates to CSARVRTNEQFF.

The gene calls are TRBV20-1 and TRBJ2-1; D possibly corresponds to TRBD2 (5 bases). Germline-derived CDR1 and CDR2 are DFQATT and SNEGSKA (reference sequence). V lost 5 bases, J lost 3 bases, and 11 bases lay in between. CDR3 length: 13 amino acids. CDR3 DNA: TGCAGTGCTGGACCCGGGGACTACAATGAGCAGTTCTTC. Amino acids: CSAGPGDYNEQFF.

The V gene is TRBV2, the J gene TRBJ2-3; TRBD2 agrees at 9 bases. Germline V CDR1 and CDR2: SNHLY, FYNNEI. The CDR3 is 16 residues long. The ends lost 4 bases at V and 4 bases at J; junction bases unmatched: 9. In DNA form, the CDR3 reads TGTGCCAGCAGTGCAAGAAGTAGCGGGAGCGCAGATACGCAGTATTTT. This gives the protein CASSARSSGSADTQYF.

The V call is TRBV12-5, the J call TRBJ2-1; 11 nucleotides align to TRBD2. After removal of 3 bases from V and 5 bases from J, the junction contained 3 bases not matched to a gene. Germline V gene data show CDR1 as LGHNT and CDR2 as FRNRAP. The CDR3 has 15 amino acids. The CDR3 nucleotides are TGTGCTAGTGGTTTCAGACTAGCGGGGCACAATGAGCAGTTCTTC. This encodes CASGFRLAGHNEQFF. Filled out from reference TRBV12-5 and TRBJ2-1, the complete variable domain reads DARVTQTPRHKVTEMGQEVTMRCQPILGHNTVFWYRQTMMQGLELLAYFRNRAPLDDSGMPKDRFSAEMPDATLATLKIQPSEPRDSAVYFCASGFRLAGHNEQFFGPGTRLTVL.

This clonotype was counted ten times or more. The germline gene is not matched at one end of the junction; a read error may be the cause. This chain uses TRBV5-1 with TRBJ1-2; 9 bases align to TRBD1. This CDR3 is 15 amino acids long. Germline assignment: CDR1 SGHRS and CDR2 YFSETQ. This CDR3 is CASSPGQGPNYGYTF. The CDR3 DNA is TGTGCCAGCTCACCGGGACAGGGACCGAACTATGGCTACACCTTC.

As regards this clonotype: The junction does not match germline at one end; this may be a read error. This chain links TRBV28 with TRBJ2-6, with TRBD1 matching over 9 bases. Germline CDR1 reads MDHEN; CDR2 reads SYDVKM. CDR3 length: 17 residues. The CDR3 loop is CTSRPGQGTPGANVLTF. CDR3 nucleotides: TGTACCAGCAGACCCGGACAGGGGACCCCTGGGGCCAACGTCCTGACTTTC.

This clonotype was recorded many times. The chain has TRBV2 and TRBJ2-3, with TRBD2 matching 11 bases. Germline lookup yields CDR1 SNHLY and CDR2 FYNNEI. This CDR3 region has 18 residues. The V gene end was trimmed by 3 bases and the J gene end by 4 bases; junction bases not matched to a gene: 12. The CDR3 here is CASSDEGTSGSGADTQYF. The DNA of the CDR3 is TGTGCCAGCAGTGATGAAGGAACTAGCGGGAGTGGGGCAGATACGCAGTATTTT. The full variable domain, its missing parts supplied by reference TRBV2 and TRBJ2-3, is EPEVTQTPSHQVTQMGQEVILRCVPISNHLYFYWYRQILGQKVEFLVSFYNNEISEKSEIFDDQFSVERPDGSNFTLKIRSTKLEDSAMYFCASSDEGTSGSGADTQYFGPGTRLTVL.

The V and J genes are TRBV5-1 and TRBJ1-1; perhaps TRBD1 as D (5 bases). This CDR3 contains 16 residues. V was pared by 2 bases and J by 1 base, with 15 bases between. The germline CDR1 and CDR2 sequences are SGHRS and YFSETQ. The DNA of the CDR3 is TGCGCCAGCAGCTTTGTCTTGGGACCCGGGAACACTGAAGCTTTCTTT. Translation gives CASSFVLGPGNTEAFF.

This clonotype was detected many times. The rearrangement uses TRBV5-1 and TRBJ2-7, with TRBD1 matching over 9 bases. V lost 4 bases and J lost 3; bases outside the gene matches: 5. Germline V gives CDR1 SGHRS, CDR2 YFSETQ. The CDR3 covers 14 residues. The CDR3 spells CASSVTGGGYEQYF. CDR3 sequence (DNA): TGCGCCAGCAGCGTTACAGGGGGCGGCTACGAGCAGTACTTC.

In its sample, this clonotype was seen many times. V usage is TRBV5-1 and J usage is TRBJ1-1; TRBD1 aligns across 7 bases. The junction had 1 base not matched to a gene; V was cut back by 5 bases and J by 0 bases. Germline lookup yields CDR1 SGHRS and CDR2 YFSETQ. This CDR3 is built from 13 residues. In nucleotides, the CDR3 is TGCGCCAGCAGACAGGGGTTGAACACTGAAGCTTTCTTT. Amino acid sequence: CASRQGLNTEAFF.